These T cell receptor beta chains were read from a single sample in a study of cytomegalovirus exposure and HLA in healthy donors. This table comes from immunoSEQ multiplex PCR, and its TCRdb copy is limited to in-frame clones, with some not included. The profile shows some 180,000 clones, about 81% of them singletons. Sample: PBMCs. Receptor source: a woman in her thirties in good health and CMV-seronegative. Both conserved end residues are part of each CDR3. Fields, in order: clone size, J gene, V gene, D gene, CDR3 DNA, CDR3 protein. A D gene is named only where the DNA matches it firmly. The listing skips clone size in some rows; elsewhere it reads once, few, many or a size class.

clone size: -
J gene: TRBJ2-1
V gene: TRBV25-1
D gene: TRBD2
CDR3 DNA: TGTGCCAGCACTAGCGGCGGACTAGCGGGTAACAATGAGCAGTTCTTC
CDR3 protein: CASTSGGLAGNNEQFF

clone size: -
J gene: TRBJ2-1
V gene: TRBV4-1
D gene: -
CDR3 DNA: TGCGCCAGCAGCCTTATACAGGGAGAGTCCCCGAGCTCCTACAATGAGCAGTTCTTC
CDR3 protein: CASSLIQGESPSSYNEQFF

clone size: -
J gene: TRBJ1-1
V gene: TRBV15
D gene: -
CDR3 DNA: TGTGCCACCAGCAGTCATCGGGGCACTGAAGCTTTCTTT
CDR3 protein: CATSSHRGTEAFF

clone size: -
J gene: TRBJ2-2
V gene: TRBV6-1
D gene: -
CDR3 DNA: TGTGCCAGCAGTATACACAACACCGGGGAGCTGTTTTTT
CDR3 protein: CASSIHNTGELFF

clone size: -
J gene: TRBJ1-1
V gene: TRBV15
D gene: -
CDR3 DNA: TGTGCCACCAGCAGAGAGCTCGGACATCTGAACACTGAAGCTTTCTTT
CDR3 protein: CATSRELGHLNTEAFF

clone size: -
J gene: TRBJ2-1
V gene: TRBV18
D gene: -
CDR3 DNA: TGTGCCAGCTCGTTTTTAGGCCCAGGAACTTACAATGAGCAGTTCTTC
CDR3 protein: CASSFLGPGTYNEQFF

clone size: -
J gene: TRBJ2-2
V gene: TRBV5-6
D gene: TRBD1
CDR3 DNA: TGTGCCAGCAGCTTTTTAGGGACAGGGGTAACCGGGGAGCTGTTTTTT
CDR3 protein: CASSFLGTGVTGELFF

clone size: -
J gene: TRBJ2-7
V gene: TRBV6-1
D gene: TRBD1
CDR3 DNA: TGTGCCAGCACCCGACAGGGGGGCTCCTACGAGCAGTACTTC
CDR3 protein: CASTRQGGSYEQYF

clone size: once
J gene: TRBJ1-1
V gene: TRBV27
D gene: -
CDR3 DNA: TGTGCCAGCAGTTTAGGGCAGAACACTGAAGCTTTCTTT
CDR3 protein: CASSLGQNTEAFF

clone size: -
J gene: TRBJ2-3
V gene: TRBV7-3
D gene: TRBD2
CDR3 DNA: TGTGCCAGCAGCCCAGGGGCGGGGGGACTTTACACAGATACGCAGTATTTT
CDR3 protein: CASSPGAGGLYTDTQYF

clone size: few
J gene: TRBJ1-5
V gene: TRBV25-1
D gene: -
CDR3 DNA: TGTGCCAGCAGTGAATACTTTGGAGGGACCAGCAATCAGCCCCAGCATTTT
CDR3 protein: CASSEYFGGTSNQPQHF

clone size: -
J gene: TRBJ2-5
V gene: TRBV4-1
D gene: -
CDR3 DNA: TGCGCCAGCAGCCCCGAGGGAAAGACCCAGTACTTC
CDR3 protein: CASSPEGKTQYF

clone size: -
J gene: TRBJ1-6
V gene: TRBV10-2
D gene: TRBD1
CDR3 DNA: TGCGCCAGCAGTGAAGACAGGGGTACGTCACCCCTCCACTTT
CDR3 protein: CASSEDRGTSPLHF

clone size: -
J gene: TRBJ2-7
V gene: TRBV7-2
D gene: -
CDR3 DNA: TGTGCCAGCAGCTTAGATAGGGGGTCAGGGGGGACCTACGAGCAGTACTTC
CDR3 protein: CASSLDRGSGGTYEQYF

clone size: -
J gene: TRBJ2-5
V gene: TRBV6-5
D gene: TRBD1
CDR3 DNA: TGTGCCAGCAGTTATCATGGGACAGGGGAAGAGACCCAGTACTTC
CDR3 protein: CASSYHGTGEETQYF

clone size: -
J gene: TRBJ2-7
V gene: TRBV6-1
D gene: -
CDR3 DNA: TGTGCCAGCAGCCTGACAGCTTACGAGCAGTACTTC
CDR3 protein: CASSLTAYEQYF

clone size: few
J gene: TRBJ1-2
V gene: TRBV19
D gene: -
CDR3 DNA: TGTGCCAGTAGTAGACGGCAAGGGGATGGCTACACCTTC
CDR3 protein: CASSRRQGDGYTF

clone size: -
J gene: TRBJ1-1
V gene: TRBV30
D gene: TRBD1
CDR3 DNA: TGTGCCTGGGAGATGCAGGGGGGCACTGAAGCTTTCTTT
CDR3 protein: CAWEMQGGTEAFF

clone size: few
J gene: TRBJ1-2
V gene: TRBV5-1
D gene: TRBD1
CDR3 DNA: TGCGCCAGCAGCGACAGGACAGGGAACTATGGCTACACCTTC
CDR3 protein: CASSDRTGNYGYTF

clone size: once
J gene: TRBJ2-6
V gene: TRBV5-1
D gene: TRBD1
CDR3 DNA: TGCGCCAGCGGGACAGGGGGCTCTGGGGCCAACGTCCTGACTTTC
CDR3 protein: CASGTGGSGANVLTF

clone size: once
J gene: TRBJ1-1
V gene: TRBV29-1
D gene: -
CDR3 DNA: TGCAGCGTTAGGGAAGGGAGCACTGAAGCTTTCTTT
CDR3 protein: CSVREGSTEAFF

clone size: -
J gene: TRBJ2-5
V gene: TRBV7-9
D gene: -
CDR3 DNA: TGTGCCAGCAGGGGGGGACGTTACTACCAAGAGACCCAGTACTTC
CDR3 protein: CASRGGRYYQETQYF

clone size: -
J gene: TRBJ1-6
V gene: TRBV5-4
D gene: TRBD1
CDR3 DNA: TGTGCCAGCAGCCAACGGACAGGGGTCGATTCACCCCTCCACTTT
CDR3 protein: CASSQRTGVDSPLHF

clone size: -
J gene: TRBJ1-2
V gene: TRBV5-8
D gene: -
CDR3 DNA: TGTGCCAGCAGCTTGACGAGGATCTATGGCTACACCTTC
CDR3 protein: CASSLTRIYGYTF

clone size: -
J gene: TRBJ2-7
V gene: TRBV5-6
D gene: -
CDR3 DNA: TGTGCCAGCAGCCGGGTCTCAGGGGCCTACGAGCAGTACTTC
CDR3 protein: CASSRVSGAYEQYF

clone size: -
J gene: TRBJ1-1
V gene: TRBV5-1
D gene: TRBD1
CDR3 DNA: TGCGCCAGCAGCTTTGGGACAGGCCCTGAAGCTTTCTTT
CDR3 protein: CASSFGTGPEAFF

clone size: -
J gene: TRBJ2-1
V gene: TRBV6-4
D gene: -
CDR3 DNA: TGTGCCAGCAGTGGCGAAGGCGGGAACAATGAGCAGTTCTTC
CDR3 protein: CASSGEGGNNEQFF

clone size: -
J gene: TRBJ1-1
V gene: TRBV5-6
D gene: -
CDR3 DNA: TGTGCCAGCAGCTTGATGGGCAGCACTGAAGCTTTCTTT
CDR3 protein: CASSLMGSTEAFF

clone size: -
J gene: TRBJ1-4
V gene: TRBV18
D gene: TRBD1
CDR3 DNA: TGTGCCAGCTCACCAGGACAGGGAAGGGATGAAAAACTGTTTTTT
CDR3 protein: CASSPGQGRDEKLFF

clone size: -
J gene: TRBJ2-4
V gene: TRBV7-2
D gene: -
CDR3 DNA: TGTGCCAGCAGCTTAGCGCAGACTGCCAAAAACATTCAGTACTTC
CDR3 protein: CASSLAQTAKNIQYF

clone size: -
J gene: TRBJ2-5
V gene: TRBV5-6
D gene: TRBD2
CDR3 DNA: TGTGCCAGCAGCTTACTCGGACTAGCGGAAAGGGGAGAGACCCAGTACTTC
CDR3 protein: CASSLLGLAERGETQYF

clone size: -
J gene: TRBJ2-7
V gene: TRBV27
D gene: TRBD1
CDR3 DNA: TGTGCCAGCACCTTCCGTGGGCCGACAGGGTGGGACGAGCAGTACTTC
CDR3 protein: CASTFRGPTGWDEQYF

clone size: -
J gene: TRBJ1-5
V gene: TRBV30
D gene: -
CDR3 DNA: TGTGCCTGGAGTGTCGATAGGGGATGGGATCAGCCCCAGCATTTT
CDR3 protein: CAWSVDRGWDQPQHF

clone size: -
J gene: TRBJ1-1
V gene: TRBV28
D gene: -
CDR3 DNA: TGTGCCAGCAGACGTGGCGTCGGCGGCACTGAAGCTTTCTTT
CDR3 protein: CASRRGVGGTEAFF

clone size: -
J gene: TRBJ1-1
V gene: TRBV7-7
D gene: -
CDR3 DNA: TGTGCCAGCAGCTATGGAGAAAACACTGAAGCTTTCTTT
CDR3 protein: CASSYGENTEAFF

clone size: -
J gene: TRBJ2-7
V gene: TRBV30
D gene: TRBD2
CDR3 DNA: TGTGCCTGGAATATACCGGGACTAGCGGGGTACGAGCAGTACTTC
CDR3 protein: CAWNIPGLAGYEQYF